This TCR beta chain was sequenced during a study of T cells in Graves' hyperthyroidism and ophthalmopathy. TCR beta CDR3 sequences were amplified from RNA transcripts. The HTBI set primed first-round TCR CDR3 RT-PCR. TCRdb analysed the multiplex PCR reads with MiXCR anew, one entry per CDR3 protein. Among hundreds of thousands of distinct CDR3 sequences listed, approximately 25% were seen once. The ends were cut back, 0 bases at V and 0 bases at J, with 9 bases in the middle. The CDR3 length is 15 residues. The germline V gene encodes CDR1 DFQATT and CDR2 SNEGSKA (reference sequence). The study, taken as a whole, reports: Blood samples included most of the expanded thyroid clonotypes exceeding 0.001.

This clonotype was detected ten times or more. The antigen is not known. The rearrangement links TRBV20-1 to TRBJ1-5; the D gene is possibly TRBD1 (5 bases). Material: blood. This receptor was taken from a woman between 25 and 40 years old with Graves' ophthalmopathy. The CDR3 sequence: CSAREGVDSNQPQHF. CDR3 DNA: TGCAGTGCTAGAGAGGGGGTGGATAGCAATCAGCCCCAGCATTTT.